This TCR beta chain was observed in a study of T cell repertoires in cytomegalovirus infection. Study at large: The authors relied on CMV epitopes, both recently identified HLA-C-restricted and well-studied HLA-B-restricted. Carrying CMV and the relevant HLA type showed in public TCR beta signatures.

TCRdb redid the calling of the reads with MiXCR, one entry per CDR3 protein. The table shows about 920,000 distinct CDR3 sequences, with roughly 30% occurring only once. Points from the study as a whole: HLA-C-restricted TCR beta clonotypes specific for CMV led the ex vivo response.

Germline CDR1 is SGHRS and CDR2 is YFSETQ. This CDR3 is built from 15 residues. V shed 4 bases and J 6 bases; nucleotides not matched to a gene: 8. Worth noting for this clonotype: Antigen specificity is unknown.

The rearrangement uses TRBV5-1 and TRBJ2-7; 12 bases agree with TRBD1. Sequencing was performed on cultured CD8+ T cells from PBMCs, taken from culture after CMV antigen stimulation. The TCR sequence derives from a human donor in good health (CMV status not recorded). Some clones in this sample may be carry-over from other donors' samples. The CDR3 spells CASSHPGQGASEQYF. The CDR3 region has the DNA TGCGCCAGCAGCCACCCGGGACAGGGGGCGAGCGAGCAGTACTTC.